This TCR beta chain was sequenced in a study of blood T cell repertoires in COVID-19. Germline lookup yields CDR1 SGHNT and CDR2 YYREEE (reference sequence). V lost 4 bases and J lost 1; bases outside the gene matches: 10. The CDR3 is 18 residues long. Data came from immunoSEQ multiplex PCR; TCRdb stores just in-frame clones and leaves some out. Of roughly 330,000 clones listed, approximately 89% are singletons. The chain links TRBV5-4 to TRBJ2-3; 12 bases fit TRBD2. The sequencing input was PBMCs or T cells enriched from blood (not recorded which). The clonotype was recovered from a woman aged 25 to 39 who had recovered from COVID-19. The CDR3 region is CASSPGGRLAGGTDTQYF. CDR3 bases: TGTGCCAGCAGCCCCGGGGGGAGACTAGCGGGAGGCACAGATACGCAGTATTTT. Combining the CDR3 with reference TRBV5-4 and TRBJ2-3 gives the whole variable domain ETGVTQSPTHLIKTRGQQVTLRCSSQSGHNTVSWYQQALGQGPQFIFQYYREEENGRGNFPPRFSGLQFPNYSSELNVNALELDDSALYLCASSPGGRLAGGTDTQYFGPGTRLTVL.